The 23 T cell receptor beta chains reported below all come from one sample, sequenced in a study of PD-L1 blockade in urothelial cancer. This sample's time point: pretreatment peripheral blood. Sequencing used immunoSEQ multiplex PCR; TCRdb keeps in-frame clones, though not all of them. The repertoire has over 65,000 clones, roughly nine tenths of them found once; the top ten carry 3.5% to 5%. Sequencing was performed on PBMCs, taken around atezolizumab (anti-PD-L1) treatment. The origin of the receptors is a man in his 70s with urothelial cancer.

In DNA, the CDR3 is TGTGCCAGCAGCCCCAGCGGGAGTTCACCCACAGATACGCAGTATTTT. Its translation: CASSPSGSSPTDTQYF. The chain employs TRBV9 and TRBJ2-3, with 8 bases identical to TRBD2. This CDR3 spans 16 amino acids. Germline CDR1 SGDLS, CDR2 YYNGEE. V dropped 4 bases and J dropped 2; count of bases not matched to a gene: 9. The full variable domain, in which reference TRBV9 and TRBJ2-3 provide the parts outside the CDR3, is DSGVTQTPKHLITATGQRVTLRCSPRSGDLSVYWYQQSLDQGLQFLIQYYNGEERAKGNILERFSAQQFPDLHSELNLSSLELGDSALYFCASSPSGSSPTDTQYFGPGTRLTVL.

CDR3 amino acids: CASSSFRGNTEAFF. In nucleotides, the CDR3 is TGTGCCAGCAGCTCTTTCAGGGGGAACACTGAAGCTTTCTTT. The rearrangement joins TRBV5-4 to TRBJ1-1, with D perhaps TRBD1 (6 bases). This CDR3 is built from 14 residues. V was trimmed by 3 bases and J by 1 base, leaving 10 bases between them. Germline CDR1 is SGHNT and CDR2 is YYREEE (reference sequence).

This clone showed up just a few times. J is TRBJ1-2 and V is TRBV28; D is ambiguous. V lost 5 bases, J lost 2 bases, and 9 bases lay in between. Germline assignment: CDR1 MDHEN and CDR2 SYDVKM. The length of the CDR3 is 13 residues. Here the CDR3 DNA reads TGTGCCAGCAGTAGGAGTCTGAACTATGGCTACACCTTC. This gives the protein CASSRSLNYGYTF.

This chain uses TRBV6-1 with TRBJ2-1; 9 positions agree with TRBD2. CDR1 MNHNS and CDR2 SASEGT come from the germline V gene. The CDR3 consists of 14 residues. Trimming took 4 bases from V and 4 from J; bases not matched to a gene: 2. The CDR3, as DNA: TGTGCCAGCAGTGGGGCGGGAGGGTACAATGAGCAGTTCTTC. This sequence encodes CASSGAGGYNEQFF.

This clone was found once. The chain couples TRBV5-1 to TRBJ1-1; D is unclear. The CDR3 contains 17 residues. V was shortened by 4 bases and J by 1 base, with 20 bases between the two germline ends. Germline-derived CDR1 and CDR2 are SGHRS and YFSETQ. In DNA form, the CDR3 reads TGCGCCAGCAGCCTGGACCCGATTTCACGGGGGAACACTGAAGCTTTCTTT. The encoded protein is CASSLDPISRGNTEAFF.

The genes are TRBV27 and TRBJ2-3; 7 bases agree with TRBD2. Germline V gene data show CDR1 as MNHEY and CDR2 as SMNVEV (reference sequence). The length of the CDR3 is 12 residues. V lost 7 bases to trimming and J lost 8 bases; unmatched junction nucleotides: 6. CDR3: CASTTAGVTQYF. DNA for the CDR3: TGTGCCAGCACAACGGCGGGAGTTACGCAGTATTTT.

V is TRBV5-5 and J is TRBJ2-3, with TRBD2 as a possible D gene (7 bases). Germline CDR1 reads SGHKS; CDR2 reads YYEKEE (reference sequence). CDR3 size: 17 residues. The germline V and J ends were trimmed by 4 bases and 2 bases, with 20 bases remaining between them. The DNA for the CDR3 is TGTGCCAGCAGCCTGAGGGGGGGGCTAGCGGCCACAGATACGCAGTATTTT. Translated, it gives CASSLRGGLAATDTQYF.

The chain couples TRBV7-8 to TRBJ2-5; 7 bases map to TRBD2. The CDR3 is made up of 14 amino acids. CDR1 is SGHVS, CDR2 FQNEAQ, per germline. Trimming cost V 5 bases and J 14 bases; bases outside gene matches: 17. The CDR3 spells CASSPSERGLNVYF. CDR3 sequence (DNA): TGTGCCAGCAGCCCCTCCGAGCGGGGACTAAACGTATACTTC. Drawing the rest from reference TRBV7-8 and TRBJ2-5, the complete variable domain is GAGVSQSPRYKVAKRGQDVALRCDPISGHVSLFWYQQALGQGPEFLTYFQNEAQLDKSGLPSDRFFAERPEGSVSTLKIQRTQQEDSAVYLCASSPSERGLNVYFGPGTRLLVL.

The CDR3 here is CASSPGQGTNQPQHF. In nucleotides, the CDR3 is TGTGCCAGCTCGCCGGGACAGGGGACCAATCAGCCCCAGCATTTT. This chain connects TRBV18 to TRBJ1-5; 10 bases fit TRBD1. Germline CDR1 KGHSH, CDR2 LQKENI. Trimming took 6 bases from V and 3 from J; bases not matched to a gene: 5. The CDR3 sequence is 15 residues long. Complete variable domain (other parts from reference TRBV18 and TRBJ1-5): NAGVMQNPRHLVRRRGQEARLRCSPMKGHSHVYWYRQLPEEGLKFMVYLQKENIIDESGMPKERFSAEFPKEGPSILRIQQVVRGDSAAYFCASSPGQGTNQPQHFGDGTRLSIL.

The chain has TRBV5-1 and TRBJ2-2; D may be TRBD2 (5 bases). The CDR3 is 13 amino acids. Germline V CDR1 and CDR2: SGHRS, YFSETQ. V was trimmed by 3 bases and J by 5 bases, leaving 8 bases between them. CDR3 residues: CASSSGSTGELFF. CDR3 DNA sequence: TGCGCCAGCAGCTCGGGGTCGACCGGGGAGCTGTTTTTT.

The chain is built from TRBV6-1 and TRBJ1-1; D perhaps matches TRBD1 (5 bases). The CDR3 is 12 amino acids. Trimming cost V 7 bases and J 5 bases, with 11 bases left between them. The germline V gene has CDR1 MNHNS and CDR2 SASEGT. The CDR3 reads CASTGGGTEAFF. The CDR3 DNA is TGTGCCAGCACAGGCGGGGGAACTGAAGCTTTCTTT.

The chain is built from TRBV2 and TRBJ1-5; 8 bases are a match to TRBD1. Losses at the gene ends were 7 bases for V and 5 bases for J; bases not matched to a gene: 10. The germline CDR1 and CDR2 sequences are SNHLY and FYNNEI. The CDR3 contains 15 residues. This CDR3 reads CASMVRQGMDQPQHF. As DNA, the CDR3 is TGTGCCAGCATGGTTAGACAGGGGATGGATCAGCCCCAGCATTTT.

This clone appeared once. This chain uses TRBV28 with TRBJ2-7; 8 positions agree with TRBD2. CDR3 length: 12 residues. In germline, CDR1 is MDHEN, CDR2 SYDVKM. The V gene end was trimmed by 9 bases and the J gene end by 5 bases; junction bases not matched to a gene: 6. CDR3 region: CASLSGIDEQYF. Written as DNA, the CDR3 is TGTGCCAGTCTTAGCGGGATCGACGAGCAGTACTTC.

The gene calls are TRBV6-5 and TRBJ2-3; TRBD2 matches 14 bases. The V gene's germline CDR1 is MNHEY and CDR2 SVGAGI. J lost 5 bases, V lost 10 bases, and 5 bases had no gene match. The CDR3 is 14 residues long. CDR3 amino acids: CATRTSGRQDTQYF. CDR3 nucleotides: TGTGCCACTCGGACTAGCGGGAGGCAAGATACGCAGTATTTT.

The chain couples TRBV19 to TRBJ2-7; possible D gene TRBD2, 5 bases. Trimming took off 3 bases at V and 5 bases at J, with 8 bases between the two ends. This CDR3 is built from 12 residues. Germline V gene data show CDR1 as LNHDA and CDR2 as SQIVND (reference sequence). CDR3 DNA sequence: TGTGCCAGTAGTATTGGACTCAACGAGCAGTACTTC. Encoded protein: CASSIGLNEQYF.

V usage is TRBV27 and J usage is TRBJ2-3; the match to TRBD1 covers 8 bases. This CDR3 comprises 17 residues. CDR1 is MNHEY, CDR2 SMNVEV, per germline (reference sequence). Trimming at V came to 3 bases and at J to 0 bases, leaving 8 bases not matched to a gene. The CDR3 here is CASSFTHRTGSTDTQYF. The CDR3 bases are TGTGCCAGCAGTTTTACCCACCGGACAGGGAGCACAGATACGCAGTATTTT.

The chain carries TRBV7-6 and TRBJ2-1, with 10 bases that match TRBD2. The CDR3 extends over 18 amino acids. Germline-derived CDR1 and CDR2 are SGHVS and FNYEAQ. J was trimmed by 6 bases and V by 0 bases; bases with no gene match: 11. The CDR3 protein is CASSLALAGTLPGNEQFF. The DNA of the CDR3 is TGTGCCAGCAGCTTAGCACTAGCGGGGACTTTACCCGGCAATGAGCAGTTCTTC.

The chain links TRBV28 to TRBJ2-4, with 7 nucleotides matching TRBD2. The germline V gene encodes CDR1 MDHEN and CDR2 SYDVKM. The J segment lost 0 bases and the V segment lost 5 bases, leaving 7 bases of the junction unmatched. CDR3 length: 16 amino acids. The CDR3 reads CASSRPGGGAKNIQYF. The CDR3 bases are TGTGCCAGCAGTCGGCCGGGCGGGGGAGCCAAAAACATTCAGTACTTC.

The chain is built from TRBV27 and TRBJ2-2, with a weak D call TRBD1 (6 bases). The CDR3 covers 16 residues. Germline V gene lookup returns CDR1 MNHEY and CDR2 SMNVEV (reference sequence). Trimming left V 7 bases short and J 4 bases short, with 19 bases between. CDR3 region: CASIAGRGTSTGELFF. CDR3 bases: TGTGCCAGCATCGCTGGAAGGGGGACGAGCACCGGGGAGCTGTTTTTT.

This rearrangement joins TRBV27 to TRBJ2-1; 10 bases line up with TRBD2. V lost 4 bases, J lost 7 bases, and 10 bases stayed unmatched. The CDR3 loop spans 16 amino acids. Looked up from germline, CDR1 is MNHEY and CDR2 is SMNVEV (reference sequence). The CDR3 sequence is CASSSSSGRSSNEQFF. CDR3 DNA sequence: TGTGCCAGCAGTTCTAGTAGCGGGAGGTCCAGTAATGAGCAGTTCTTC.

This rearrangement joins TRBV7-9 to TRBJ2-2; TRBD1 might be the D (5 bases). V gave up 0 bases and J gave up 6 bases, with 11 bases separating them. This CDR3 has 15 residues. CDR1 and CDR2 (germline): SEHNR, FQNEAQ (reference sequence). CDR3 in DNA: TGTGCCAGCAGCTTAGCGTCAGGGTGGGCCGGGGAGCTGTTTTTT. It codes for CASSLASGWAGELFF.

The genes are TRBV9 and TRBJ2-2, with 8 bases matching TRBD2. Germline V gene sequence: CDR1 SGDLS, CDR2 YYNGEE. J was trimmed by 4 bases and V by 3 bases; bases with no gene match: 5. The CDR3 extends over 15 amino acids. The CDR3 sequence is CASSAVAGPTGELFF. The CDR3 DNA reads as TGTGCCAGCAGCGCCGTAGCGGGACCCACCGGGGAGCTGTTTTTT.

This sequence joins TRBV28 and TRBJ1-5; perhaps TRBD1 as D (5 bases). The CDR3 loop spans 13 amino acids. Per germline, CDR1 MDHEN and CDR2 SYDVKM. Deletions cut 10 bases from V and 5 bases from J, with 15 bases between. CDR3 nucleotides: TGTGCCACCGGTAGCCAGGGATATCAGCCCCAGCATTTT. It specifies CATGSQGYQPQHF. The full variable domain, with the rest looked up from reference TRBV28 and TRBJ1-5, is DVKVTQSSRYLVKRTGEKVFLECVQDMDHENMFWYRQDPGLGLRLIYFSYDVKMKEKGDIPEGYSVSREKKERFSLILESASTNQTSMYLCATGSQGYQPQHFGDGTRLSIL.